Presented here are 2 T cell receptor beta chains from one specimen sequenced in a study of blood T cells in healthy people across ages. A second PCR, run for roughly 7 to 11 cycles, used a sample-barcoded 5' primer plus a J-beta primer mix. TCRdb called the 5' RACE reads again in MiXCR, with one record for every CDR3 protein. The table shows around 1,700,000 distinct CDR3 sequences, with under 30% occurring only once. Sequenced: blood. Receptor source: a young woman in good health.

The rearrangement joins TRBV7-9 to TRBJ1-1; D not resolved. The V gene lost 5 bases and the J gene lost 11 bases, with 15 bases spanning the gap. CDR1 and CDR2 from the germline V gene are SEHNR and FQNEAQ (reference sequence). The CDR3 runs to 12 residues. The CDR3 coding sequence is TGTGCCAGCAGCCCCTACCCTCCTATCGCTTTCTTT. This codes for CASSPYPPIAFF.

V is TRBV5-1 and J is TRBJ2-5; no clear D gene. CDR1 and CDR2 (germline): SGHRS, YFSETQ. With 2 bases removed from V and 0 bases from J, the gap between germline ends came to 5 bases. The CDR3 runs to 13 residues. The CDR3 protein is CASSFFYQETQYF. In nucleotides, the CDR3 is TGCGCCAGCAGCTTTTTCTACCAAGAGACCCAGTACTTC.